A single T cell receptor (beta chain) is shown here with its context. The sample belongs to a study of control samples from healthy donors and cancer patients. This CDR3 comprises 17 residues. The V end lost 0 bases, the J end lost 3 bases, and 15 bases lay between the germline ends. Germline-derived CDR1 and CDR2 are SGDLS and YYNGEE. Assay used: immunoSEQ multiplex PCR; TCRdb lists only in-frame clones, some missing. The sample holds approximately 50,000 clones, around 90% seen once. This receptor was taken from a man younger than 40 with colorectal cancer. Sequenced sample: PBMCs. V usage is TRBV9 and J usage is TRBJ2-2, with D possibly being TRBD2 (6 bases). The CDR3 nucleotides are TGTGCCAGCAGCGTAGGGGGGGAATGGTACTACACCGGGGAGCTGTTTTTT. Translating it yields CASSVGGEWYYTGELFF.